This TCR beta chain was sequenced for a study of OX40 agonist ivuxolimab in advanced cancers. As for the study in general: The treatment was a fully human IgG2 OX40 agonist, ivuxolimab. The study reported partial responses in three patients: one hepatocellular carcinoma, two cutaneous melanoma. Broader study findings: Dose levels from 0.1 to 3.0 mg/kg saw CD4+ and CD8+ blood T cells expand clonally by week 6.

The method was immunoSEQ multiplex PCR; TCRdb's version includes in-frame clones alone and lacks a portion of them. The table includes 65,000 to 85,000 clones, roughly 90% detected once. With regard to this clone: Its specificity is unknown.

The CDR3 spans 13 residues. The germline gives CDR1 SQVTM, CDR2 ANQGSEA. After removal of 6 bases from V and 2 bases from J, the junction contained 4 bases not matched to a gene. The clonotype originates from an adult with an advanced solid tumor such as melanoma, head and neck, liver or kidney cancer. Sequenced material: CD4+ or CD8+ T cells sorted from blood, taken in a trial of the OX40 agonist ivuxolimab. This rearrangement joins TRBV29-1 to TRBJ1-1; 9 bases align to TRBD1. CDR3 loop: CSVGTGLNTEAFF. In nucleotides, the CDR3 is TGCAGCGTCGGGACAGGGCTTAACACTGAAGCTTTCTTT.